This T cell receptor (beta chain) was sequenced for a study of T cell changes during pregnancy in multiple sclerosis. Trimming took off 0 bases at V and 4 bases at J, with 7 bases between the two ends. Germline V gene sequence: CDR1 SGDLS, CDR2 YYNGEE. The CDR3 has 13 residues. Sequencing used immunoSEQ multiplex PCR; TCRdb keeps in-frame clones, though not all of them. The data show about 59,000 clones, with around 90% seen just once and 2.8% held by the top ten. J is TRBJ1-1 and V is TRBV9; D call uncertain. The starting material was peripheral blood, obtained in the third trimester of pregnancy. The clonotype comes from a female donor in good health, enrolled as a control in a pregnancy study. This chain's CDR3 is CASSVDQSTEAFF. CDR3 nucleotides: TGTGCCAGCAGCGTAGATCAGTCCACTGAAGCTTTCTTT.